These 8 T cell receptor beta chains share one sample of origin, sequenced in a study of OX40 agonist ivuxolimab in advanced cancers. Sequencing used immunoSEQ multiplex PCR; TCRdb keeps in-frame clones, though not all of them. This sample has roughly 76,000 clones, with more than 85% found just once. Material: CD4+ or CD8+ T cells sorted from blood, obtained in a trial of the OX40 agonist ivuxolimab. Every receptor here comes from an adult with an advanced solid tumor such as melanoma, head and neck, liver or kidney cancer.

This chain uses TRBV18 with TRBJ2-5; D call uncertain. Germline loops: CDR1 KGHSH, CDR2 LQKENI. V lost 2 bases, J lost 5 bases, and 3 bases lay in between. The CDR3 extends over 11 amino acids. CDR3 protein: CASSPWETQYF. Written as DNA, the CDR3 is TGTGCCAGCTCACCATGGGAGACCCAGTACTTC.

The chain is built from TRBV28 and TRBJ1-2; 11 nucleotides align to TRBD1. The germline V gene has CDR1 MDHEN and CDR2 SYDVKM. V shed 2 bases, J shed 6 bases, and the junction held 5 bases outside the gene matches. This CDR3 spans 15 amino acids. CDR3: CASSLRTGGKDGYTF. The DNA of the CDR3 is TGTGCCAGCAGTTTAAGGACAGGGGGCAAGGATGGCTACACCTTC.

V is TRBV10-2 and J is TRBJ2-1, with TRBD2 matching 10 bases. The CDR3 runs 16 residues. CDR1 WSHSY and CDR2 SAAADI come from the germline V gene. The junction had 2 bases not matched to a gene; V was cut back by 0 bases and J by 3 bases. CDR3 nucleotides: TGCGCCAGCAGTGAGTCGATAGCGGGAGGCTACAATGAGCAGTTCTTC. Its protein is CASSESIAGGYNEQFF.

This chain links TRBV7-2 with TRBJ1-3, with D unclear. The germline V and J ends were trimmed by 2 bases and 0 bases, with 8 bases remaining between them. Germline V gives CDR1 SGHTA, CDR2 FQGNSA. The CDR3 sequence is 15 residues long. CDR3 in DNA: TGTGCCAGCAGCTTATCAGTTTCCTCTGGAAACACCATATATTTT. It specifies CASSLSVSSGNTIYF.

This sequence joins TRBV6-5 and TRBJ1-5; no clear D. The CDR3 is made up of 15 amino acids. Germline V lookup: CDR1 MNHEY, CDR2 SVGAGI. The V gene lost 6 bases and the J gene lost 0 bases, with 12 bases spanning the gap. CDR3 in amino acids: CASSSLGYSNQPQHF. As DNA, the CDR3 is TGTGCCAGCAGCTCTCTGGGGTATAGCAATCAGCCCCAGCATTTT.

As regards this clone: Germline and junction disagree at one end, which may indicate a read error. The rearrangement links TRBV7-3 to TRBJ2-2; TRBD1 might be the D (6 bases). CDR1 is SGHTA and CDR2 is FQGTGA in the germline V gene. The CDR3 is 13 amino acids. CDR3 sequence reads: CAGRGTNTGELFF. The DNA of the CDR3 is TGTGCCGGCAGGGGTACGAACACCGGGGAGCTGTTTTTT.

The chain uses TRBV6-6 and TRBJ2-1; 7 nucleotides line up with TRBD1. Germline trimming cut 6 bases from V and 4 bases from J; bases unmatched to any gene: 9. Germline loops: CDR1 MNHNY, CDR2 SVGAGI (reference sequence). The CDR3 totals 15 residues. CDR3 bases: TGTGCCAGCAGCGAGCGACAGGGTTATTACAATGAGCAGTTCTTC. As protein: CASSERQGYYNEQFF.

CDR3 sequence (DNA): TGTGCCAGCAGCTTGAGGTACAATGAGCAGTTCTTC. It is translated as CASSLRYNEQFF. The V gene is TRBV11-3, the J gene TRBJ2-1; the D is unclear. V was trimmed by 3 bases and J by 4 bases, leaving 4 bases between them. This CDR3 has 12 residues. CDR1 and CDR2 (germline): SGHNT, YENEEA.